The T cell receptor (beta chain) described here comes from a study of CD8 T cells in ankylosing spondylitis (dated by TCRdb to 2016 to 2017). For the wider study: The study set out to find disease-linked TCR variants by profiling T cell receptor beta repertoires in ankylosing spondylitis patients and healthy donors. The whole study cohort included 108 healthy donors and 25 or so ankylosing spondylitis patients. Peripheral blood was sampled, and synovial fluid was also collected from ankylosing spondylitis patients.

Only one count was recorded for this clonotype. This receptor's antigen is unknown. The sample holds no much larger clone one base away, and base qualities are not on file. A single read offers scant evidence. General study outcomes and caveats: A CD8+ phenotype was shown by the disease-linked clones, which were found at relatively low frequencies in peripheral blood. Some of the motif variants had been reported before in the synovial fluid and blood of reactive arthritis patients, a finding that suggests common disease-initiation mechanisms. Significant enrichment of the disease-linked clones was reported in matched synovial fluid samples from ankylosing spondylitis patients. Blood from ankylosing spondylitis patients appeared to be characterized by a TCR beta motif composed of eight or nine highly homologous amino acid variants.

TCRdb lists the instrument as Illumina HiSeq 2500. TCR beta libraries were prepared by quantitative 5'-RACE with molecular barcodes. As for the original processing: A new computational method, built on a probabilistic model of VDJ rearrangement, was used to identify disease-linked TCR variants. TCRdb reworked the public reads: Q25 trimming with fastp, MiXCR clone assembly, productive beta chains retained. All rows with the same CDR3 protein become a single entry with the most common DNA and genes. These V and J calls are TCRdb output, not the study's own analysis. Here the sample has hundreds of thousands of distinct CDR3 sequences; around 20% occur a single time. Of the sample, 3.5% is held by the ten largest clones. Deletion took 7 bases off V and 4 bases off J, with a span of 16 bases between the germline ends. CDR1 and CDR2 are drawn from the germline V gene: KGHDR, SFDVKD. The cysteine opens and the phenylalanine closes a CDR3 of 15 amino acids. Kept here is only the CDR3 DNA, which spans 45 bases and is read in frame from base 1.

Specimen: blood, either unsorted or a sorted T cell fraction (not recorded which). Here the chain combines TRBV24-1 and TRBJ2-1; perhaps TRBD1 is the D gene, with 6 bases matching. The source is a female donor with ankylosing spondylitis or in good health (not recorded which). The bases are TGTGCCACCAGCCGAACAGGGAGTCCGTACAATGAGCAGTTCTTC. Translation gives CATSRTGSPYNEQFF.